Listed below are T cell receptor beta chains from one sample, sequenced in a study of cytomegalovirus exposure and HLA in healthy donors. Repertoires were generated with immunoSEQ multiplex PCR, while TCRdb's copy carries only in-frame clones and drops some. The sample yields about 130,000 clones, just under 80% seen once. Sequencing was carried out using PBMCs. All receptors derive from a woman in her late teens or twenties in good health and CMV-seronegative. Both conserved end residues are part of each CDR3. The order of the fields is CDR3 protein, CDR3 DNA, J gene, D gene, CDR3 length, clone size, V gene. The D gene is left open where the match is weak. Clone size is shown for a subset of rows, as once, few, many or a class of expanded clone.

CDR3: CASSLQRETEAFF
DNA: TGTGCCAGCAGCTTGCAGAGGGAGACTGAAGCTTTCTTT
J: TRBJ1-1
D: .
length: 13
size: once
V: TRBV11-2

CDR3: CASNLAPGSDTQYF
DNA: TGTGCCAGCAATCTAGCTCCGGGGAGTGATACGCAGTATTTT
J: TRBJ2-3
D: .
length: 14
size: .
V: TRBV6-5

CDR3: CASSLATGGGYGYTF
DNA: TGTGCCAGCAGCTTAGCGACAGGGGGGGGGTATGGCTACACCTTC
J: TRBJ1-2
D: TRBD1
length: 15
size: .
V: TRBV7-2

CDR3: CASNAGTAITEAFF
DNA: TGTGCCAGCAATGCCGGGACAGCAATCACTGAAGCTTTCTTT
J: TRBJ1-1
D: TRBD1
length: 14
size: .
V: TRBV6-1

CDR3: CASSHRRDSNYGYTF
DNA: TGTGCCAGCAGCCACCGTCGGGACTCTAACTATGGCTACACCTTC
J: TRBJ1-2
D: .
length: 15
size: .
V: TRBV27

CDR3: CASSYRGEQYF
DNA: TGTGCCAGCAGCTACCGCGGGGAGCAGTACTTC
J: TRBJ2-7
D: .
length: 11
size: .
V: TRBV14

CDR3: CASKHYTQYF
DNA: TGCGCCAGCAAGCACTATACGCAGTATTTT
J: TRBJ2-3
D: .
length: 10
size: few
V: TRBV5-1

CDR3: CSVVSPGPVGANVLTF
DNA: TGCAGCGTTGTCTCCCCAGGGCCGGTAGGGGCCAACGTCCTGACTTTC
J: TRBJ2-6
D: .
length: 16
size: .
V: TRBV29-1

CDR3: CSVEKRNEQFF
DNA: TGCAGCGTTGAAAAGAGGAATGAGCAGTTCTTC
J: TRBJ2-1
D: .
length: 11
size: .
V: TRBV29-1

CDR3: CASSLALARAGNTIYF
DNA: TGTGCCAGCAGCTTAGCCTTGGCCAGGGCTGGAAACACCATATATTTT
J: TRBJ1-3
D: .
length: 16
size: .
V: TRBV11-2

CDR3: CASSTYRGGETQYF
DNA: TGTGCCAGCAGCACGTACAGGGGGGGAGAGACCCAGTACTTC
J: TRBJ2-5
D: .
length: 14
size: .
V: TRBV6-5

CDR3: CAWSARDRVTPGYTF
DNA: TGTGCCTGGAGTGCCCGGGACAGGGTTACCCCTGGCTACACCTTC
J: TRBJ1-2
D: TRBD1
length: 15
size: .
V: TRBV30

CDR3: CSVELREGTEAFF
DNA: TGCAGCGTTGAGCTACGGGAGGGTACTGAAGCTTTCTTT
J: TRBJ1-1
D: .
length: 13
size: .
V: TRBV29-1

CDR3: CASSDRDRVGNEQFF
DNA: TGCGCCAGCAGTGACCGGGACAGGGTGGGGAATGAGCAGTTCTTC
J: TRBJ2-1
D: TRBD1
length: 15
size: .
V: TRBV10-2

CDR3: CAWSQGQGKSFGYGYTF
DNA: TGTGCCTGGAGCCAGGGACAGGGGAAGTCTTTTGGCTATGGCTACACCTTC
J: TRBJ1-2
D: TRBD1
length: 17
size: few
V: TRBV30

CDR3: CASSLQPSAESRTQYF
DNA: TGTGCCAGCAGCTTACAGCCTAGCGCAGAGAGTCGGACCCAGTACTTC
J: TRBJ2-5
D: .
length: 16
size: once
V: TRBV7-6

CDR3: CSVATGSGGYTF
DNA: TGCAGCGTAGCAACAGGGTCCGGCGGCTACACCTTC
J: TRBJ1-2
D: .
length: 12
size: .
V: TRBV29-1

CDR3: CAWSVGTGPKGTSAGEQFF
DNA: TGTGCCTGGAGTGTAGGGACAGGGCCTAAGGGGACTAGCGCTGGGGAGCAGTTCTTC
J: TRBJ2-1
D: .
length: 19
size: .
V: TRBV30

CDR3: CASSPLTGKETQYF
DNA: TGTGCCAGCTCACCGCTCACAGGGAAAGAGACCCAGTACTTC
J: TRBJ2-5
D: .
length: 14
size: .
V: TRBV18

CDR3: CASSLDRPQPQHF
DNA: TGTGCCAGCAGCCTCGACAGGCCTCAGCCCCAGCATTTT
J: TRBJ1-5
D: .
length: 13
size: .
V: TRBV11-2

CDR3: CASSEFSGGPYEQYF
DNA: TGTGCCAGCAGTGAGTTTAGCGGGGGACCCTACGAGCAGTACTTC
J: TRBJ2-7
D: TRBD2
length: 15
size: few
V: TRBV25-1

CDR3: CASRGGTSGRDSDTQYF
DNA: TGCGCCAGCAGAGGGGGGACTAGCGGGAGAGATTCAGATACGCAGTATTTT
J: TRBJ2-3
D: TRBD2
length: 17
size: .
V: TRBV5-1

CDR3: CASSLPRDTQETQYF
DNA: TGTGCCAGCAGCTTGCCCAGGGACACTCAAGAGACCCAGTACTTC
J: TRBJ2-5
D: .
length: 15
size: .
V: TRBV5-4

CDR3: CASSQGEGSGELFF
DNA: TGCGCCAGCAGCCAAGGGGAGGGATCCGGGGAGCTGTTTTTT
J: TRBJ2-2
D: TRBD2
length: 14
size: .
V: TRBV4-1

CDR3: CAWSRGLAGGRETQYF
DNA: TGTGCCTGGAGTAGAGGACTAGCGGGAGGGCGAGAGACCCAGTACTTC
J: TRBJ2-5
D: TRBD2
length: 16
size: .
V: TRBV30

CDR3: CATTLSSGTEAFF
DNA: TGTGCCACTACCCTCTCTTCAGGCACTGAAGCTTTCTTT
J: TRBJ1-1
D: .
length: 13
size: .
V: TRBV5-6

CDR3: CASSQDRLTGGRTEAFF
DNA: TGTGCCAGCAGCCAAGATCGGCTAACAGGGGGCCGGACTGAAGCTTTCTTT
J: TRBJ1-1
D: TRBD1
length: 17
size: .
V: TRBV14

CDR3: CASSLGHANTGELFF
DNA: TGCGCCAGCAGCCTCGGACACGCGAACACCGGGGAGCTGTTTTTT
J: TRBJ2-2
D: .
length: 15
size: .
V: TRBV5-1

CDR3: CASTPSGRGNEQFF
DNA: TGCGCCAGCACCCCTAGCGGGAGAGGGAATGAGCAGTTCTTC
J: TRBJ2-1
D: TRBD2
length: 14
size: .
V: TRBV10-2

CDR3: CASTWSGRGGSTQYF
DNA: TGTGCCAGCACCTGGAGTGGGCGGGGGGGAAGTACGCAGTATTTT
J: TRBJ2-3
D: TRBD2
length: 15
size: few
V: TRBV27

CDR3: CASSQYDRAARQGLTGELFF
DNA: TGCGCCAGCAGTCAATACGACAGGGCGGCCCGACAGGGGTTAACCGGGGAGCTGTTTTTT
J: TRBJ2-2
D: TRBD1
length: 20
size: .
V: TRBV23-1

CDR3: CASIRTGSNEQYF
DNA: TGTGCCAGTATACGGACAGGGTCCAACGAGCAGTACTTC
J: TRBJ2-7
D: TRBD1
length: 13
size: once
V: TRBV19

CDR3: CASREGEENTEAFF
DNA: TGTGCCAGTAGAGAAGGGGAAGAGAACACTGAAGCTTTCTTT
J: TRBJ1-1
D: .
length: 14
size: few
V: TRBV19

CDR3: CASRSGTSGYQETQYF
DNA: TGTGCCAGCAGATCCGGGACTAGCGGATACCAAGAGACCCAGTACTTC
J: TRBJ2-5
D: TRBD2
length: 16
size: .
V: TRBV25-1

CDR3: CASSLESLRADKVYEQYF
DNA: TGCGCCAGCAGCTTGGAATCTCTGCGGGCCGATAAAGTTTACGAGCAGTACTTC
J: TRBJ2-7
D: .
length: 18
size: .
V: TRBV5-1

CDR3: CASRTGGNTEAFF
DNA: TGTGCCAGCAGGACGGGGGGGAACACTGAAGCTTTCTTT
J: TRBJ1-1
D: .
length: 13
size: .
V: TRBV6-5

CDR3: CASSLEGVETQYF
DNA: TGTGCCAGCAGCTTAGAGGGGGTGGAGACCCAGTACTTC
J: TRBJ2-5
D: .
length: 13
size: once
V: TRBV7-9

CDR3: CASRGPSQPYEQYF
DNA: TGTGCCAGCAGGGGGCCTTCTCAACCCTACGAGCAGTACTTC
J: TRBJ2-7
D: .
length: 14
size: .
V: TRBV21-1

CDR3: CASSLGLAGVGNEQFF
DNA: TGTGCCAGCAGCTTGGGACTAGCGGGAGTTGGCAATGAGCAGTTCTTC
J: TRBJ2-1
D: TRBD2
length: 16
size: .
V: TRBV5-4

CDR3: CASTRGQGNTIYF
DNA: TGTGCCAGCACCAGGGGACAGGGGAACACCATATATTTT
J: TRBJ1-3
D: TRBD1
length: 13
size: .
V: TRBV6-5

CDR3: CASSTLTGELFF
DNA: TGTGCCAGTAGTACCCTTACCGGGGAGCTGTTTTTT
J: TRBJ2-2
D: .
length: 12
size: .
V: TRBV19

CDR3: CASSWTSGTPVKSTDTQYF
DNA: TGTGCCAGCAGCTGGACTAGCGGTACGCCAGTTAAGAGCACAGATACGCAGTATTTT
J: TRBJ2-3
D: TRBD2
length: 19
size: .
V: TRBV2

CDR3: CASSYLGTGYGYTF
DNA: TGTGCCAGCAGCTACCTCGGGACAGGCTATGGCTACACCTTC
J: TRBJ1-2
D: TRBD1
length: 14
size: .
V: TRBV7-9

CDR3: CASGTSGTDEQFF
DNA: TGCGCCAGTGGGACTAGCGGGACCGATGAGCAGTTCTTC
J: TRBJ2-1
D: TRBD2
length: 13
size: few
V: TRBV10-1

CDR3: CASSLEGLDTQYF
DNA: TGCGCCAGCAGCTTGGAGGGGCTGGATACGCAGTATTTT
J: TRBJ2-3
D: .
length: 13
size: .
V: TRBV5-1

CDR3: CASSSLTGANFEAFF
DNA: TGTGCCAGTAGTTCGTTGACAGGGGCAAACTTTGAAGCTTTCTTT
J: TRBJ1-1
D: TRBD1
length: 15
size: .
V: TRBV19

CDR3: CASSQESAYEQYF
DNA: TGCGCCAGCAGCCAAGAGAGCGCTTACGAGCAGTACTTC
J: TRBJ2-7
D: .
length: 13
size: .
V: TRBV4-1

CDR3: CASSPPGLLDEQYF
DNA: TGTGCCAGCAGCCCCCCGGGACTCCTCGACGAGCAGTACTTC
J: TRBJ2-7
D: .
length: 14
size: few
V: TRBV7-9

CDR3: CASSLALAGKNIQYF
DNA: TGTGCCAGCAGCTTAGCGCTAGCCGGCAAAAACATTCAGTACTTC
J: TRBJ2-4
D: .
length: 15
size: .
V: TRBV7-9

CDR3: CASSPQTGGITEAFF
DNA: TGTGCCAGCAGTCCACAGACAGGGGGAATTACTGAAGCTTTCTTT
J: TRBJ1-1
D: TRBD1
length: 15
size: .
V: TRBV27

CDR3: CASRPSGETQYF
DNA: TGTGCCAGCAGGCCCAGCGGGGAGACCCAGTACTTC
J: TRBJ2-5
D: .
length: 12
size: .
V: TRBV2

CDR3: CASSYSSGNEQYF
DNA: TGTGCCAGCAGTTACTCGTCGGGGAACGAGCAGTACTTC
J: TRBJ2-7
D: .
length: 13
size: few
V: TRBV6-6

CDR3: CASSPDRALGYTF
DNA: TGTGCCAGCTCCCCGGACAGGGCGCTTGGCTACACCTTC
J: TRBJ1-2
D: TRBD1
length: 13
size: .
V: TRBV18

CDR3: CASSRTVKYEQYF
DNA: TGTGCCAGCAGCAGGACTGTTAAGTACGAGCAGTACTTC
J: TRBJ2-7
D: .
length: 13
size: .
V: TRBV11-2

CDR3: CATSRDYDISTDTQYF
DNA: TGTGCCACCAGCAGAGATTATGACATCTCCACAGATACGCAGTATTTT
J: TRBJ2-3
D: .
length: 16
size: few
V: TRBV15

CDR3: CASSPALGSGYTF
DNA: TGTGCCAGCAGCCCTGCGCTAGGGAGTGGCTACACCTTC
J: TRBJ1-2
D: .
length: 13
size: .
V: TRBV9

CDR3: CASSLGESSGNTIYF
DNA: TGCGCCAGCAGCTTGGGAGAGAGCTCTGGAAACACCATATATTTT
J: TRBJ1-3
D: .
length: 15
size: .
V: TRBV5-1

CDR3: CASEDSNYEQYF
DNA: TGTGCCAGTGAGGACAGCAACTACGAGCAGTACTTC
J: TRBJ2-7
D: .
length: 12
size: .
V: TRBV25-1